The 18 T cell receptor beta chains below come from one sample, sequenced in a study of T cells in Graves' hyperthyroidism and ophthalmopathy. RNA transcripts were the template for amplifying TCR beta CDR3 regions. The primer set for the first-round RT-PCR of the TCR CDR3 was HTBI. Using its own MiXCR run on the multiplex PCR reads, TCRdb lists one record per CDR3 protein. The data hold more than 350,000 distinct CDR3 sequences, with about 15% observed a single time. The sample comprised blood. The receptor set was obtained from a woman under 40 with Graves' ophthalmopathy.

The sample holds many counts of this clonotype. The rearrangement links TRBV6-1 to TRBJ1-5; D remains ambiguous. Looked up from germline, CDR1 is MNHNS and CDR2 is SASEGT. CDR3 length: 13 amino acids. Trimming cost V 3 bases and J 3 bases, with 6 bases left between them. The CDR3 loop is CASSESYNQPQHF. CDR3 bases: TGTGCCAGCAGTGAGTCCTACAATCAGCCCCAGCATTTT.

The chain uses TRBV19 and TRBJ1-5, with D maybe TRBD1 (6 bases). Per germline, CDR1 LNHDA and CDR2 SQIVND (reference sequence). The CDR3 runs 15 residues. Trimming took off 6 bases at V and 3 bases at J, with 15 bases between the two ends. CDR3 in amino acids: CASSPLDRTNQPQHF. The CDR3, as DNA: TGTGCCAGTAGCCCCCTGGACAGAACCAATCAGCCCCAGCATTTT.

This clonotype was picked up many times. The chain's CDR3 is CASSPRGVSNQPQHF. As DNA, the CDR3 is TGTGCCAGCAGCCCTCGGGGGGTTAGCAATCAGCCCCAGCATTTT. J is TRBJ1-5 and V is TRBV2, with a tentative D call TRBD1 (5 bases). V was clipped by 6 bases and J by 0 bases, with 12 bases between them. CDR3 length equals 15 residues. Germline V gives CDR1 SNHLY, CDR2 FYNNEI.

The CDR3 DNA reads as TGCAGTGCTAGGAGCGGGGGGGCGTGGAATGAGCAGTTCTTC. This translates into CSARSGGAWNEQFF. This chain uses TRBV20-1 with TRBJ2-1; 10 nucleotides line up with TRBD2. Germline trimming cut 3 bases from V and 7 bases from J; bases unmatched to any gene: 6. The CDR3 has 14 residues. Germline-derived CDR1 and CDR2 are DFQATT and SNEGSKA (reference sequence).

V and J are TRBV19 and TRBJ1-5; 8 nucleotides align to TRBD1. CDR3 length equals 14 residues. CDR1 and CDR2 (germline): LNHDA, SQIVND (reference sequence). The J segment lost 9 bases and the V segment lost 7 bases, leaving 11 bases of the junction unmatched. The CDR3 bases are TGTGCCAGTAACCCGACAGGGGTTAAGGGGCCCCAGCATTTT. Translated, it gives CASNPTGVKGPQHF.

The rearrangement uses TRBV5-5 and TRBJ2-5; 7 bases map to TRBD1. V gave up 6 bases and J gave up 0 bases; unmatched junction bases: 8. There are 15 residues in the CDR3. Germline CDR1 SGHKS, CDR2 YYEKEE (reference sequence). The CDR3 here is CASTPGDSHQETQYF. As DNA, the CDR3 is TGTGCCAGCACCCCAGGGGACAGTCACCAAGAGACCCAGTACTTC.

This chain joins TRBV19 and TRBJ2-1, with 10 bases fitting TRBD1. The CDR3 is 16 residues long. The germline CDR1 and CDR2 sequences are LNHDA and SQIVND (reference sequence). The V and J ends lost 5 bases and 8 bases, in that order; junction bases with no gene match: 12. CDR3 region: CASSSMRDRGSHEQFF. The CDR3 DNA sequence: TGTGCCAGTAGTTCCATGAGGGACAGGGGCAGCCATGAGCAGTTCTTC.

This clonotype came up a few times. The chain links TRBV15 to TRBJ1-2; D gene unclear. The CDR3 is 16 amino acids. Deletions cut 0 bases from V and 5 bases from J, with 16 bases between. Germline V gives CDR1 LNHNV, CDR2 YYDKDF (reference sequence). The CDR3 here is CATSRDLHTRWYGYTF. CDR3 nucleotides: TGTGCCACCAGCAGAGATCTACATACGAGGTGGTATGGCTACACCTTC.

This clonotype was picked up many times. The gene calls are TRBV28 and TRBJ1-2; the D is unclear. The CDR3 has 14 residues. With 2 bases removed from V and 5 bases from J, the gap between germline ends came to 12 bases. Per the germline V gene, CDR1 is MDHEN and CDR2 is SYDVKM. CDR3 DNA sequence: TGTGCCAGCAGTTTAAGCATATCGCCATATGGCTACACCTTC. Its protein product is CASSLSISPYGYTF.

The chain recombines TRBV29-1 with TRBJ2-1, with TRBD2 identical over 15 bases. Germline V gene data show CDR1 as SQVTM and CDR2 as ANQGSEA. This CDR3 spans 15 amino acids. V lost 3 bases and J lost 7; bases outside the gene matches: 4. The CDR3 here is CSVEGLAGGLNEQFF. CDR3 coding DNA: TGCAGCGTTGAGGGACTAGCGGGAGGTTTGAATGAGCAGTTCTTC.

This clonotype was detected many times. CDR3: CASSPGTGGKTQYF. CDR3 DNA: TGTGCCAGCAGTCCCGGGACAGGGGGAAAGACCCAGTACTTC. The chain has TRBV27 and TRBJ2-5; 11 bases line up with TRBD1. CDR3 size: 14 residues. With V trimmed by 5 bases and J by 6 bases, 5 bases remained unmatched. Germline V gene lookup returns CDR1 MNHEY and CDR2 SMNVEV (reference sequence).

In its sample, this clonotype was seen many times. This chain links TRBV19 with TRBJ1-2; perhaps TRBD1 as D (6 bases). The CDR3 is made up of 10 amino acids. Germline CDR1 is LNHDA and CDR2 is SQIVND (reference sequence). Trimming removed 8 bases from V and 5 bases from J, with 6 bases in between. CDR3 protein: CASGTYGYTF. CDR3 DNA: TGTGCCAGTGGGACATATGGCTACACCTTC.

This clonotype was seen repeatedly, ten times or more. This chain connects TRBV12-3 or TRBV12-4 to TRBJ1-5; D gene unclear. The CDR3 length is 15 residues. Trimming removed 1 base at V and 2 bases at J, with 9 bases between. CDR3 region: CASSLVGVGNQPQHF. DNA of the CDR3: TGTGCCAGCAGTTTAGTCGGGGTAGGCAATCAGCCCCAGCATTTT.

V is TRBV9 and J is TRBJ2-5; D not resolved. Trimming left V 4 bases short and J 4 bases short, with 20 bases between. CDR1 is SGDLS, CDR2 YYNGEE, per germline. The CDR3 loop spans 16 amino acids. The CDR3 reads CASSPYRELTRETQYF. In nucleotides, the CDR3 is TGTGCCAGCAGCCCCTACCGAGAGCTAACCAGAGAGACCCAGTACTTC.

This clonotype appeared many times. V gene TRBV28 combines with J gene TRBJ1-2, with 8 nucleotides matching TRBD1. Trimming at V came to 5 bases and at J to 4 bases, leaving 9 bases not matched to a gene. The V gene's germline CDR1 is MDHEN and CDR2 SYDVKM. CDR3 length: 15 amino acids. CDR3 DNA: TGTGCCAGCAGTCCGACAGGGGCCTTTACCTATGGCTACACCTTC. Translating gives CASSPTGAFTYGYTF.

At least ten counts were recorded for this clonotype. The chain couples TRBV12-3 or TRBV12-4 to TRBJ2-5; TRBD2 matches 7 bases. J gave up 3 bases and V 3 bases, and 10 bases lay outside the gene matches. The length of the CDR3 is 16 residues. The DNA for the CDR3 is TGTGCCAGCAGTTTGGTTCTGGGGGGGAGAAAAGAGACCCAGTACTTC. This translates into CASSLVLGGRKETQYF.

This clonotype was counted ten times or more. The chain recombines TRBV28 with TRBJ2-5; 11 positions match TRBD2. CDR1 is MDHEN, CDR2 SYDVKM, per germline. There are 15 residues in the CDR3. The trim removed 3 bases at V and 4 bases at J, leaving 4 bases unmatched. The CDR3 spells CASSLTSGVGETQYF. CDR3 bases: TGTGCCAGCAGTTTGACTAGCGGGGTGGGAGAGACCCAGTACTTC. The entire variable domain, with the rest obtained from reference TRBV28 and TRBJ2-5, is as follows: DVKVTQSSRYLVKRTGEKVFLECVQDMDHENMFWYRQDPGLGLRLIYFSYDVKMKEKGDIPEGYSVSREKKERFSLILESASTNQTSMYLCASSLTSGVGETQYFGPGTRLLVL.

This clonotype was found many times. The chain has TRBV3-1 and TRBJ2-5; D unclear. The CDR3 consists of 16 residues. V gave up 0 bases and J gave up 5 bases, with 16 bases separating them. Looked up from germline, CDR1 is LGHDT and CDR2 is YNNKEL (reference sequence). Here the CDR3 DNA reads TGTGCCAGCAGCCAAGATTGGCGAGGTTTAGGGGAGACCCAGTACTTC. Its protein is CASSQDWRGLGETQYF.